This TCR beta chain was identified in a study of cytomegalovirus exposure and HLA in healthy donors. The CDR3 totals 13 residues. In germline, CDR1 is LNHDA, CDR2 SQIVND (reference sequence). V lost 7 bases and J lost 5, with 14 bases in between. The PCR used 60 Vbeta and 13 Jbeta primers. Here immunoSEQ multiplex PCR was the method, and the copy in TCRdb shows in-frame clones only, minus some. The data contain about 210,000 clones, over 75% of them singletons. This sequence was found in a boy aged 10-17 years in good health and CMV-seronegative. Sequenced: PBMCs. V usage is TRBV19 and J usage is TRBJ1-1; D is uncertain. CDR3 in amino acids: CASKIGRGTEAFF. CDR3 bases: TGTGCCAGTAAAATAGGACGCGGGACTGAAGCTTTCTTT.